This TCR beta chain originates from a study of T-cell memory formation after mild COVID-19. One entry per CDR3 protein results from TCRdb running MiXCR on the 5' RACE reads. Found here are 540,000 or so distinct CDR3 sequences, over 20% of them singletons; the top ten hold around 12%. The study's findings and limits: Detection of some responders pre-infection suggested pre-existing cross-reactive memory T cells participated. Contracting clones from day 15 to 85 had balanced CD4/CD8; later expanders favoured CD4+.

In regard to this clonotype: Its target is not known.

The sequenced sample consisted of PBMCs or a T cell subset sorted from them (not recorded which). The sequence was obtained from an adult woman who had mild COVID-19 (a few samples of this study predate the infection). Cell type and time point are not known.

The CDR3 sequence: CASSPKGLASSYEQYF. CDR3 in DNA: TGTGCCAGTAGTCCCAAGGGCCTAGCGAGCTCCTACGAGCAGTACTTC. The chain couples TRBV19 to TRBJ2-7, with a weak D call TRBD2 (6 bases). Per germline, CDR1 LNHDA and CDR2 SQIVND (reference sequence). The CDR3 contains 16 residues. The ends were cut back, 5 bases at V and 0 bases at J, with 17 bases in the middle.